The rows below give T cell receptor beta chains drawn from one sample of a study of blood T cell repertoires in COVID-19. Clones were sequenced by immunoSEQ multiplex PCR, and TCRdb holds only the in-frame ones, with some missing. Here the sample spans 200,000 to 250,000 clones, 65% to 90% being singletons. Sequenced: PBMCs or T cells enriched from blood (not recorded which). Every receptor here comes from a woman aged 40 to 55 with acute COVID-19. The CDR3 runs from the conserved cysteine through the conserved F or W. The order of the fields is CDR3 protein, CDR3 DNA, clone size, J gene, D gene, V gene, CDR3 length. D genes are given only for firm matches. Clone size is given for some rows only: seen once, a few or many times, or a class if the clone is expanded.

CDR3: CASRGTGGFYEQYF
DNA: TGTGCCAGCAGAGGGACAGGGGGTTTCTACGAGCAGTACTTC
size: .
J: TRBJ2-7
D: TRBD1
V: TRBV28
length: 14

CDR3: CASRTPGAPYEQYF
DNA: TGTGCCAGCAGGACGCCGGGAGCCCCCTACGAGCAGTACTTC
size: once
J: TRBJ2-7
D: .
V: TRBV5-5
length: 14

CDR3: CASSHPDRGHRETQYF
DNA: TGTGCCAGCAGTCACCCGGACAGGGGGCACAGAGAGACCCAGTACTTC
size: once
J: TRBJ2-5
D: TRBD1
V: TRBV28
length: 16

CDR3: CASSPDRGGEQYF
DNA: TGTGCCAGCAGCCCGGACAGGGGGGGCGAGCAGTACTTC
size: .
J: TRBJ2-7
D: TRBD1
V: TRBV9
length: 13

CDR3: CAISESGAGNTEAFF
DNA: TGTGCCATCAGTGAGTCTGGCGCAGGGAACACTGAAGCTTTCTTT
size: .
J: TRBJ1-1
D: .
V: TRBV10-3
length: 15

CDR3: CASSWRTDEQFF
DNA: TGTGCCAGCAGCTGGAGGACTGATGAGCAGTTCTTC
size: .
J: TRBJ2-1
D: .
V: TRBV11-2
length: 12

CDR3: CASRDRDPYEQYF
DNA: TGTGCCAGCAGAGACAGGGATCCCTACGAGCAGTACTTC
size: .
J: TRBJ2-7
D: TRBD1
V: TRBV28
length: 13

CDR3: CASSAQVNTEAFF
DNA: TGTGCCAGCAGCGCACAGGTGAACACTGAAGCTTTCTTT
size: .
J: TRBJ1-1
D: .
V: TRBV9
length: 13

CDR3: CASSQIPTRREGNQPQHF
DNA: TGTGCCAGCAGCCAAATCCCCACACGCAGAGAGGGCAATCAGCCCCAGCATTTT
size: few
J: TRBJ1-5
D: .
V: TRBV4-2
length: 18

CDR3: CSVGDSFNQPQHF
DNA: TGCAGCGTTGGCGACAGTTTCAATCAGCCCCAGCATTTT
size: .
J: TRBJ1-5
D: .
V: TRBV29-1
length: 13

CDR3: CASSPGQGSTEAFF
DNA: TGCGCCAGCAGCCCGGGACAGGGATCTACTGAAGCTTTCTTT
size: once
J: TRBJ1-1
D: TRBD1
V: TRBV5-1
length: 14

CDR3: CASSPAKGISTEAFF
DNA: TGTGCCAGCAGTCCAGCCAAGGGGATCTCCACTGAAGCTTTCTTT
size: once
J: TRBJ1-1
D: .
V: TRBV28
length: 15

CDR3: CASSPRDRGSGTDTQYF
DNA: TGTGCCAGCAGCCCCAGGGACAGGGGCTCTGGCACAGATACGCAGTATTTT
size: .
J: TRBJ2-3
D: TRBD1
V: TRBV7-6
length: 17

CDR3: CAINYSGRGPTDTQYF
DNA: TGTGCCATCAATTATAGCGGGAGAGGCCCCACAGATACGCAGTATTTT
size: .
J: TRBJ2-3
D: TRBD2
V: TRBV10-3
length: 16

CDR3: CATSRDLGGGSTEAFF
DNA: TGTGCCACCAGCAGAGACCTGGGGGGAGGAAGCACTGAAGCTTTCTTT
size: once
J: TRBJ1-1
D: .
V: TRBV15
length: 16

CDR3: CASRRTGTDVETQYF
DNA: TGTGCCAGTAGGAGGACAGGCACGGATGTGGAGACCCAGTACTTC
size: .
J: TRBJ2-5
D: TRBD1
V: TRBV19
length: 15

CDR3: CASSRGGPTYEQYF
DNA: TGTGCCAGCAGCCGGGGGGGACCCACCTACGAGCAGTACTTC
size: .
J: TRBJ2-7
D: TRBD2
V: TRBV7-2
length: 14

CDR3: CASSEKGGLAGGPGETQYF
DNA: TGTGCCAGCAGTGAAAAAGGAGGACTAGCGGGAGGGCCTGGAGAGACCCAGTACTTC
size: .
J: TRBJ2-5
D: TRBD2
V: TRBV2
length: 19

CDR3: CASSPRGQGSQPQHF
DNA: TGTGCCAGCAGTCCCCGGGGACAGGGGTCTCAGCCCCAGCATTTT
size: .
J: TRBJ1-5
D: TRBD1
V: TRBV6-2/TRBV6-3
length: 15

CDR3: CASRLAENTGELFF
DNA: TGTGCCAGCAGACTAGCGGAGAACACCGGGGAGCTGTTTTTT
size: .
J: TRBJ2-2
D: TRBD2
V: TRBV9
length: 14

CDR3: CASRENRGTEAFF
DNA: TGTGCCAGCAGGGAGAATAGGGGCACTGAAGCTTTCTTT
size: once
J: TRBJ1-1
D: .
V: TRBV27
length: 13

CDR3: CASSNLDRVTYGYTF
DNA: TGTGCCAGCAGCAACCTGGACAGGGTAACCTATGGCTACACCTTC
size: once
J: TRBJ1-2
D: TRBD1
V: TRBV3-1/TRBV3-2
length: 15

CDR3: CASSPDGTSGYNEQFF
DNA: TGCGCCAGCAGCCCAGACGGGACTAGCGGATACAATGAGCAGTTCTTC
size: .
J: TRBJ2-1
D: TRBD2
V: TRBV4-3
length: 16

CDR3: CASSSYREGYGNQPQHF
DNA: TGTGCCAGTAGTAGTTACAGGGAAGGCTATGGCAATCAGCCCCAGCATTTT
size: few
J: TRBJ1-5
D: .
V: TRBV19
length: 17

CDR3: CASSWTGPGELFF
DNA: TGTGCCAGCAGTTGGACAGGGCCCGGGGAGCTGTTTTTT
size: .
J: TRBJ2-2
D: TRBD1
V: TRBV12-3/TRBV12-4
length: 13

CDR3: CASSQDPGLWQEAFF
DNA: TGTGCCAGCAGCCAAGATCCGGGACTCTGGCAGGAGGCTTTCTTT
size: once
J: TRBJ1-1
D: .
V: TRBV3-1/TRBV3-2
length: 15

CDR3: CASSRKLSGRNSYNEQFF
DNA: TGTGCCAGCAGCCGGAAACTTAGCGGGAGGAACTCCTACAATGAGCAGTTCTTC
size: once
J: TRBJ2-1
D: TRBD2
V: TRBV9
length: 18

CDR3: CASRLAQGYEQYF
DNA: TGTGCCAGCCGCCTGGCACAGGGGTACGAGCAGTACTTC
size: .
J: TRBJ2-7
D: TRBD1
V: TRBV27
length: 13

CDR3: CASSPSYTEAFF
DNA: TGTGCCAGCAGTCCCTCCTACACTGAAGCTTTCTTT
size: .
J: TRBJ1-1
D: .
V: TRBV12-3/TRBV12-4
length: 12

CDR3: CASSPVTGGPTTEAFF
DNA: TGTGCCAGCTCACCGGTGACAGGGGGCCCGACCACTGAAGCTTTCTTT
size: .
J: TRBJ1-1
D: TRBD1
V: TRBV18
length: 16